This T cell receptor (beta chain) was retrieved from a study of T cells in Graves' hyperthyroidism and ophthalmopathy. Using RNA transcripts as the source, TCR beta CDR3 regions were amplified. HTBI primers were used for first-round RT-PCR of the TCR CDR3. TCRdb redid the calling of the multiplex PCR reads with MiXCR, one entry per CDR3 protein. The sample records under 300,000 distinct CDR3 sequences, approximately 16% being singletons. The V and J ends lost 8 bases and 10 bases respectively, with 12 bases between them. The germline V gene encodes CDR1 MNHEY and CDR2 SMNVEV (reference sequence). CDR3 length equals 11 residues. This clonotype was counted at least ten times.

The sequenced sample consisted of blood. This clonotype was obtained from a woman aged 50 to 60 with Graves' hyperthyroidism that later progressed to Graves' ophthalmopathy. J is TRBJ2-1 and V is TRBV27; D is ambiguous. The CDR3 protein is CASAGAFEQFF. The CDR3 nucleotides read TGTGCCAGCGCCGGAGCGTTCGAGCAGTTCTTC.